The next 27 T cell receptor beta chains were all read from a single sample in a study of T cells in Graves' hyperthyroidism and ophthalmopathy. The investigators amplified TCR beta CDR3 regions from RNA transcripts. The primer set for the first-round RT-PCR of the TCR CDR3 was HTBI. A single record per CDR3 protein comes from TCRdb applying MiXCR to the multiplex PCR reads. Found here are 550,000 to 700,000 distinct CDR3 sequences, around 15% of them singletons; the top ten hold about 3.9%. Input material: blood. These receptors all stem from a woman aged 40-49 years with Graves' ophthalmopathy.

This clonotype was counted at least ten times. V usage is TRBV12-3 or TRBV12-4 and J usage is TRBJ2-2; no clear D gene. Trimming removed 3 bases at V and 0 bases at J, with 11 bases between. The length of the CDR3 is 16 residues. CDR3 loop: CASSFPQRPNTGELFF. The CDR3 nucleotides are TGTGCCAGCAGTTTCCCACAGAGACCGAACACCGGGGAGCTGTTTTTT.

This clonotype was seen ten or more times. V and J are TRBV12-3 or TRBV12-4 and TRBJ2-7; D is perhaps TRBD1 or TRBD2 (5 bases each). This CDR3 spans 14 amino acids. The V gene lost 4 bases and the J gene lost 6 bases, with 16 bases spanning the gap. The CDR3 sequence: CASSSGQGWSEQYF. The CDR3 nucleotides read TGTGCCAGCAGTTCGGGGCAGGGCTGGAGCGAGCAGTACTTC.

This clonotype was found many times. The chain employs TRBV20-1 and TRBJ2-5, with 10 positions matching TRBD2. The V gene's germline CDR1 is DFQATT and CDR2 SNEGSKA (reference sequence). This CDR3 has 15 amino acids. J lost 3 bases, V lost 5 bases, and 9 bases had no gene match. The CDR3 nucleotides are TGCAGTGCTCGCGGGACTAGCGAGATTAAAGAGACCCAGTACTTC. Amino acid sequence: CSARGTSEIKETQYF.

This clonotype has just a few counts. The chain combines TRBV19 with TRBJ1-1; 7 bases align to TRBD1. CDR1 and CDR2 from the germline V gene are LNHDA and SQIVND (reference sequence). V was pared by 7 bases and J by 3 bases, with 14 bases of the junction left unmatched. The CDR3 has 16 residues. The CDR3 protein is CASTGWGTVGDTEAFF. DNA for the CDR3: TGTGCCAGTACGGGTTGGGGGACAGTCGGGGACACTGAAGCTTTCTTT.

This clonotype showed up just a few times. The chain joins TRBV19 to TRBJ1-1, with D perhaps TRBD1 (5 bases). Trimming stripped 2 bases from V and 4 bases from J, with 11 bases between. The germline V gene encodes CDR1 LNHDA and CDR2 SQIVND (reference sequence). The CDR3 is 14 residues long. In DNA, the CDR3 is TGTGCCAGTAGTATACCGGGGGAGGGCACTGAAGCTTTCTTT. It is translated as CASSIPGEGTEAFF. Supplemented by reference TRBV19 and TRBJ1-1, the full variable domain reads DGGITQSPKYLFRKEGQNVTLSCEQNLNHDAMYWYRQDPGQGLRLIYYSQIVNDFQKGDIAEGYSVSREKKESFPLTVTSAQKNPTAFYLCASSIPGEGTEAFFGQGTRLTVV.

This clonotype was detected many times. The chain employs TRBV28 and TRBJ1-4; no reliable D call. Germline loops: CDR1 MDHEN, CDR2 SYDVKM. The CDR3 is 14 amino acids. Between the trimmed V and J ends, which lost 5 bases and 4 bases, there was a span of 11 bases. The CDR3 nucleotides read TGTGCCAGCAGTCCGGGGAGCGGTAATGAAAAACTGTTTTTT. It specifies CASSPGSGNEKLFF.

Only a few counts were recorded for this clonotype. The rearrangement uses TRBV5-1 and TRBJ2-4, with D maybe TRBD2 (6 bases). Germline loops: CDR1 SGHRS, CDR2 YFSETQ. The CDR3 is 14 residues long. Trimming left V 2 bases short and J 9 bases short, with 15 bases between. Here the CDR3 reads CASSFWAGSSIQYF. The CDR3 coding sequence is TGCGCCAGCAGCTTTTGGGCGGGAAGTAGCATTCAGTACTTC. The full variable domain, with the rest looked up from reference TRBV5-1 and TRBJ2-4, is KAGVTQTPRYLIKTRGQQVTLSCSPISGHRSVSWYQQTPGQGLQFLFEYFSETQRNKGNFPGRFSGRQFSNSRSEMNVSTLELGDSALYLCASSFWAGSSIQYFGAGTRLSVL.

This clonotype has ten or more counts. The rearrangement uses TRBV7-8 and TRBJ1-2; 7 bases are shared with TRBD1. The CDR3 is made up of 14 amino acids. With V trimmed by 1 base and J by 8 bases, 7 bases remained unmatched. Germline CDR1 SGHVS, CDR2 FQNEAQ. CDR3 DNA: TGTGCCAGCAGCTTAGTGGGGGGGGGACAGGGCTACACCTTC. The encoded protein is CASSLVGGGQGYTF.

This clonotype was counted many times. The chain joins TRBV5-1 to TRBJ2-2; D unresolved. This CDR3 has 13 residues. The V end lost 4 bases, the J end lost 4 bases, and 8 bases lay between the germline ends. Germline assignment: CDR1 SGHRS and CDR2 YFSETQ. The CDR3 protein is CASSGRGTGELFF. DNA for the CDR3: TGCGCCAGCAGCGGACGCGGCACCGGGGAGCTGTTTTTT. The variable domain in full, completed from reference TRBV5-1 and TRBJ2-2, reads KAGVTQTPRYLIKTRGQQVTLSCSPISGHRSVSWYQQTPGQGLQFLFEYFSETQRNKGNFPGRFSGRQFSNSRSEMNVSTLELGDSALYLCASSGRGTGELFFGEGSRLTVL.

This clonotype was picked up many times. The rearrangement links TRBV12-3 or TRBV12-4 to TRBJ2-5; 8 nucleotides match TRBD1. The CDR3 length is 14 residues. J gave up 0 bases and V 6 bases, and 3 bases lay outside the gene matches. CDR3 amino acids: CASREQGDQETQYF. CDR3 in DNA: TGTGCCAGCAGAGAACAGGGGGACCAAGAGACCCAGTACTTC.

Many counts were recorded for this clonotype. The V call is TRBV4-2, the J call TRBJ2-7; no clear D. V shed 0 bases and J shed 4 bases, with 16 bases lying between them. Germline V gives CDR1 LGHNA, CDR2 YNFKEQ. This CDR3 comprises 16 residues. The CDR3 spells CASSQDSPGSVYEQYF. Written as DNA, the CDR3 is TGTGCCAGCAGCCAAGATAGTCCGGGTTCTGTATACGAGCAGTACTTC.

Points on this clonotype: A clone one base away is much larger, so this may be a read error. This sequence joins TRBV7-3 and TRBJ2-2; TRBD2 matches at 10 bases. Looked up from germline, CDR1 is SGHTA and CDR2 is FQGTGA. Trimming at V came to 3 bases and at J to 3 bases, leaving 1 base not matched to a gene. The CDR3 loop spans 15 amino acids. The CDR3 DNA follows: TGTGCCAGCAGCTTTGGACTAGCGGACACCGGGGAGCTGTTTTTT. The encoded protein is CASSFGLADTGELFF.

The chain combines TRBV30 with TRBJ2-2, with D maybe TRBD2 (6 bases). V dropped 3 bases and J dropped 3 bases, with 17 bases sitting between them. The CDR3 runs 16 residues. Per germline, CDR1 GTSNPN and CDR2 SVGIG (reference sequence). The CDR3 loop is CAWRRLGGLHTGELFF. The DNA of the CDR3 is TGTGCCTGGAGACGCCTCGGGGGACTTCACACCGGGGAGCTGTTTTTT.

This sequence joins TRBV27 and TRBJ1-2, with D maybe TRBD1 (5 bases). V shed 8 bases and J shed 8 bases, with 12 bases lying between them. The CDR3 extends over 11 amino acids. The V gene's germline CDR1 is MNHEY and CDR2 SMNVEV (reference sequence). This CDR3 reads CASGDGGGYTF. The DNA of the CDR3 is TGTGCCAGCGGGGACGGGGGAGGCTACACCTTC.

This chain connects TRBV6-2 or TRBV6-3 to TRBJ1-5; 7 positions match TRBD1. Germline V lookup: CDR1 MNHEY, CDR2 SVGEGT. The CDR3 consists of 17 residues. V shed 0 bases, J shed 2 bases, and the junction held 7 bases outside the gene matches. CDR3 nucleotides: TGTGCCAGCAGTTACTCGCCTCGACAGGGTGGCAATCAGCCCCAGCATTTT. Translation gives CASSYSPRQGGNQPQHF.

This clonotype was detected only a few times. The CDR3 loop reads CASSLEGGIGGELFF. The CDR3, as DNA: TGTGCCAGCAGTTTAGAGGGGGGAATAGGCGGGGAGCTGTTTTTT. The chain has TRBV12-3 or TRBV12-4 and TRBJ2-2; D is tentatively TRBD1 or TRBD2 (6 bases each). This CDR3 is 15 amino acids long. Trimming cost V 1 base and J 7 bases, with 13 bases left between them.

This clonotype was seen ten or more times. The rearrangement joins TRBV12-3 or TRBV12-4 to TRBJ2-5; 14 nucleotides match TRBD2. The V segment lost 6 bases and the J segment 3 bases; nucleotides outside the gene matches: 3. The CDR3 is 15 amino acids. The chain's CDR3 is CASRGGLAGEETQYF. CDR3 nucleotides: TGTGCCAGCAGAGGGGGACTAGCGGGAGAAGAGACCCAGTACTTC.

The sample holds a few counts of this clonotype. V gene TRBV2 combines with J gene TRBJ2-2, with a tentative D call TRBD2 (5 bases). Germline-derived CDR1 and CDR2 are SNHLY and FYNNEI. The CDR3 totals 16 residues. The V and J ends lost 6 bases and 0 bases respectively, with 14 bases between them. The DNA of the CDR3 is TGTGCCAGCAGCGGGGTTCGGTCCACGAACACCGGGGAGCTGTTTTTT. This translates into CASSGVRSTNTGELFF.

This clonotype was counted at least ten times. The CDR3 here is CSVAQGVGETQYF. CDR3 bases: TGCAGCGTGGCACAGGGGGTAGGAGAGACCCAGTACTTC. The chain employs TRBV29-1 and TRBJ2-5, with 8 bases lining up with TRBD1. The CDR3 loop spans 13 amino acids. Losses at the gene ends were 6 bases for V and 4 bases for J; bases not matched to a gene: 7. CDR1 is SQVTM and CDR2 is ANQGSEA in the germline V gene.

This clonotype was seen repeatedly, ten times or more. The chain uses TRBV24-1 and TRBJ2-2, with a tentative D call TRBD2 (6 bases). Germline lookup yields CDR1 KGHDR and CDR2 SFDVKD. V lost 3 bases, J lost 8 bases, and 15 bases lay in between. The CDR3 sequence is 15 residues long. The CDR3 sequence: CATSDPTRSAGELFF. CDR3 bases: TGTGCCACCAGTGATCCGACTAGATCAGCGGGGGAGCTGTTTTTT.

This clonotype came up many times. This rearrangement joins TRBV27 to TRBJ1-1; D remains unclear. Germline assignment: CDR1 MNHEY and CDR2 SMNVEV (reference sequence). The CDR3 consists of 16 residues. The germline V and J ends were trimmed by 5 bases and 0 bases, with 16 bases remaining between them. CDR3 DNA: TGTGCCAGCAGTCCCTACCAGGTGGTCATGAACACTGAAGCTTTCTTT. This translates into CASSPYQVVMNTEAFF.

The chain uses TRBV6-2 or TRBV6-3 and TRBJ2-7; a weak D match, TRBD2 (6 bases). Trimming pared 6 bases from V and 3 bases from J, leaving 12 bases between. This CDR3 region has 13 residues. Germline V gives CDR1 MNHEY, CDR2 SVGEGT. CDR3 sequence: CASSRLGHYEQYF. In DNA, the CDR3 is TGTGCCAGCAGCAGACTAGGCCACTACGAGCAGTACTTC.

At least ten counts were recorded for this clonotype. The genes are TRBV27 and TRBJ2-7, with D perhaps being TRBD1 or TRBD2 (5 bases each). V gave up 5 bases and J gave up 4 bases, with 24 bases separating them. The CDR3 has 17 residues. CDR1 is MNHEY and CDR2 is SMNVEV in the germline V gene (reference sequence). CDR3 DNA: TGTGCCAGCAGTACAATTGCAGGGACCGCGAGAGAGTACGAGCAGTACTTC. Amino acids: CASSTIAGTAREYEQYF.

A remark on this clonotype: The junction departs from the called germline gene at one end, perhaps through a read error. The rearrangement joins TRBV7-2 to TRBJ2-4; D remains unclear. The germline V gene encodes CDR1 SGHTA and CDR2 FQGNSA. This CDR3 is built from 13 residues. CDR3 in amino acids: CANSLDETKIQYF. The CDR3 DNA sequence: TGTGCCAACAGCTTAGATGAGACCAAAATTCAGTACTTC.

The CDR3 here is CSARGVPELWTYEQYF. The CDR3 region has the DNA TGCAGTGCTAGGGGAGTCCCAGAACTATGGACCTACGAGCAGTACTTC. J is TRBJ2-7 and V is TRBV20-1; D is possibly TRBD2 (5 bases). V lost 3 bases and J lost 2, with 20 bases in between. The CDR3 consists of 16 residues. The V gene's germline CDR1 is DFQATT and CDR2 SNEGSKA (reference sequence).

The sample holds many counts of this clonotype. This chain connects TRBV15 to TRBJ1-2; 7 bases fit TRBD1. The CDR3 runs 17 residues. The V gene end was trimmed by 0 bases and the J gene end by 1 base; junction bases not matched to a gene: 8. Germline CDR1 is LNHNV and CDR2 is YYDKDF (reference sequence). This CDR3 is CATSRDPGQALNYGYTF. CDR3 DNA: TGTGCCACCAGCAGAGATCCCGGACAGGCCCTTAACTATGGCTACACCTTC.

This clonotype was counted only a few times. In DNA form, the CDR3 reads TGTGCCAGCAGTCTCCAGGGAGCTATAACTGGGGCCAACGTCCTGACTTTC. It specifies CASSLQGAITGANVLTF. J is TRBJ2-6 and V is TRBV27; D tentatively reads TRBD1 or TRBD2 (5 bases each). The V gene lost 5 bases and the J gene lost 2 bases, with 16 bases spanning the gap. Germline CDR1 is MNHEY and CDR2 is SMNVEV (reference sequence). The CDR3 has 17 amino acids. The full variable domain, in which reference TRBV27 and TRBJ2-6 provide the parts outside the CDR3, is EAQVTQNPRYLITVTGKKLTVTCSQNMNHEYMSWYRQDPGLGLRQIYYSMNVEVTDKGDVPEGYKVSRKEKRNFPLILESPSPNQTSLYFCASSLQGAITGANVLTFGAGSRLTVL.